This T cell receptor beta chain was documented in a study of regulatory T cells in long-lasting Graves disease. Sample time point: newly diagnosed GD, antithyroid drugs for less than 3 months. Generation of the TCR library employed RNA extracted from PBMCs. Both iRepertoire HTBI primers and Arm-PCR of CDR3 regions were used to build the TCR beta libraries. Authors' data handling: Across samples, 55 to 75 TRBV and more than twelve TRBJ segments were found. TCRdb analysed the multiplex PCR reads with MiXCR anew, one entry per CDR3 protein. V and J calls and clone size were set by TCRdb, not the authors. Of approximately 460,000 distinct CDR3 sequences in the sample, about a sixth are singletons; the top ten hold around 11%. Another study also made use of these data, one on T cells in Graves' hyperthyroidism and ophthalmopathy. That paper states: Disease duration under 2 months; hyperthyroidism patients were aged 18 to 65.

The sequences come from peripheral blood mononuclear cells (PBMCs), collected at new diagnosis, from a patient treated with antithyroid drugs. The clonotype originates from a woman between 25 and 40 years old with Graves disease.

DNA of the CDR3: TGTGCCAGCAGCCATGGCTTGAGGGGTCACAATGAGCAGTTCTTC. Amino acids: CASSHGLRGHNEQFF. The chain combines TRBV14 with TRBJ2-1; D might be TRBD1 or TRBD2, each matching 5 bases. This CDR3 spans 15 amino acids. V lost 3 bases and J 5 bases, leaving 14 bases between the germline ends. The germline gives CDR1 SGHDN, CDR2 FVKESK.